The clone carrying this T cell receptor beta chain has only a few counts. Its matching antigen is unknown. With 60 Vbeta and 13 Jbeta primers, the PCR was carried out. The protocol was immunoSEQ multiplex PCR, while the TCRdb copy is restricted to in-frame clones and leaves out a portion. The sample shows around 100,000 clones, 60% to 70% of them seen only once. The sample is drawn from a study of cytomegalovirus exposure and HLA in healthy donors. Overall study context: In terms of ancestry, the Caucasian-associated cluster contained 75% to 85% of the approximately 380 genotyped donors.

Regarding the study as a whole: Most likely, a cluster of highly shared sequence variants arose as a sequencing artifact. A later analysis showed that HLA-associated TCR beta chains had undergone more clonal expansion than equally common others.

The CDR3 spans 16 residues. V lost 1 base and J 2 bases, leaving 13 bases between the germline ends. Germline CDR1 and CDR2: SEHNR and FQNEAQ (reference sequence). The TCR was taken from a woman between 45 and 60 years old in good health and CMV-seronegative. The chain has TRBV7-9 and TRBJ2-3, with a tentative D call TRBD2 (6 bases). Sequencing used PBMCs. CDR3 protein: CASSLDGRGLTDTQYF. CDR3 DNA: TGTGCCAGCAGCTTAGATGGGCGGGGCCTCACAGATACGCAGTATTTT.